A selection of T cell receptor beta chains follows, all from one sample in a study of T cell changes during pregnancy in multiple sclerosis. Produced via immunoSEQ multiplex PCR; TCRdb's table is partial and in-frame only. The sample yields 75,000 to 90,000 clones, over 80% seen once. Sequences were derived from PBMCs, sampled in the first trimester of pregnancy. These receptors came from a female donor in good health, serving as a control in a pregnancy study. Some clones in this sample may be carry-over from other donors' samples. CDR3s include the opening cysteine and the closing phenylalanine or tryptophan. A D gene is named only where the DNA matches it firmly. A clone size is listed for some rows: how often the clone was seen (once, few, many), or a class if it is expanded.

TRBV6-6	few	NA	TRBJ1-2	CASSHTGIGYGYTF	TGTGCCAGCAGTCATACAGGGATTGGCTATGGCTACACCTTC
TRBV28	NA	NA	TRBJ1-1	CASSPLIEDEAFF	TGTGCCAGCAGTCCCCTCATAGAGGATGAAGCTTTCTTT
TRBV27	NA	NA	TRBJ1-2	CASSATHNPKTYGYTF	TGTGCCAGCAGTGCCACTCATAATCCCAAGACTTATGGCTACACCTTC
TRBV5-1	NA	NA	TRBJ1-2	CASSLIQEGSGYTF	TGCGCCAGCAGCTTGATCCAGGAGGGAAGTGGCTACACCTTC
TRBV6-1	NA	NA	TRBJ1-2	CASSERTDGYTF	TGTGCCAGCAGTGAAAGAACTGATGGCTACACCTTC
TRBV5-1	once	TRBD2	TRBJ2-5	CASSLGLAGGLISETQYF	TGCGCCAGCAGCTTGGGACTAGCGGGAGGTCTCATCTCAGAGACCCAGTACTTC
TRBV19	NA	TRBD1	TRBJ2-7	CASSTPGRGLYEQYF	TGTGCCAGTAGTACCCCTGGAAGGGGGCTGTACGAGCAGTACTTC
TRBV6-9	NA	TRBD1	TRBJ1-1	CASSYNPGQGDKAFF	TGTGCCAGCAGTTATAACCCCGGACAGGGTGATAAAGCTTTCTTT
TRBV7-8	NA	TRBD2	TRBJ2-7	CASSLDPSGVYEQYF	TGTGCCAGCAGCTTAGATCCTAGCGGGGTATACGAGCAGTACTTC
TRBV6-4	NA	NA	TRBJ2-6	CASTLDSSGANVLTF	TGTGCCAGCACCCTGGACAGCTCAGGGGCCAACGTCCTGACTTTC
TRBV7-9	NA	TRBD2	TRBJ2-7	CASSLIGGMRSYEQYF	TGTGCCAGCAGCTTAATCGGGGGGATGAGGTCCTACGAGCAGTACTTC
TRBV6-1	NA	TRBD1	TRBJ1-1	CASRDRATGTEAFF	TGTGCCAGCAGGGACAGGGCGACTGGCACTGAAGCTTTCTTT
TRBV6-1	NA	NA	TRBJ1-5	CASSEGGGNQPQHF	TGTGCCAGCAGTGAAGGGGGGGGCAATCAGCCCCAGCATTTT
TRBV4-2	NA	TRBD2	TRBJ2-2	CASSQGVAGGPGGGELFF	TGTGCCAGCAGCCAAGGAGTAGCGGGAGGGCCAGGTGGTGGGGAGCTGTTTTTT
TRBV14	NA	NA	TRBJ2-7	CASSRWSTYEQYF	TGTGCCAGCAGCCGGTGGAGTACCTACGAGCAGTACTTC
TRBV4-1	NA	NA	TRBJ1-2	CASSHLGGGSNYGYTF	TGCGCCAGCAGCCACCTAGGCGGGGGCTCTAACTATGGCTACACCTTC
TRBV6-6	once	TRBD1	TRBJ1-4	CASLEGKGQAREKLFF	TGTGCCAGCCTAGAGGGGAAGGGACAGGCTCGAGAAAAACTGTTTTTT
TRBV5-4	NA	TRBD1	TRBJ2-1	CASRDRGISEQFF	TGTGCCAGCAGAGACAGGGGTATTAGTGAGCAGTTCTTC
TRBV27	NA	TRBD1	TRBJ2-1	CASSLRDSLSDEQFF	TGTGCCAGCAGCCTCCGGGACAGTTTGTCGGATGAGCAGTTCTTC
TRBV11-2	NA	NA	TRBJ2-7	CASSRPNRDEQYF	TGTGCCAGCAGCAGACCGAACAGGGACGAGCAGTACTTC
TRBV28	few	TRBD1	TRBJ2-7	CASSHRGQGAYEQYF	TGTGCCAGCAGCCACCGGGGACAGGGGGCCTACGAGCAGTACTTC
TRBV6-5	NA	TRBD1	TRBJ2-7	CATGQGDEQYF	TGTGCCACGGGACAGGGGGACGAGCAGTACTTC
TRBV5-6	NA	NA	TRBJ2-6	CASSRTGSGANVLTF	TGTGCCAGCAGTCGTACAGGGTCTGGGGCCAACGTCCTGACTTTC
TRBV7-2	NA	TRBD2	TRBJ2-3	CASSLTGLAGDEGTQYF	TGTGCCAGCAGCTTAACTGGACTAGCGGGAGATGAGGGTACGCAGTATTTT
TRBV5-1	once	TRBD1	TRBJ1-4	CASSRTGGEGEKLFF	TGCGCCAGCAGCCGGACAGGGGGCGAAGGGGAAAAACTGTTTTTT
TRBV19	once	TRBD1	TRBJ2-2	CASRPQPGTGNTGELFF	TGTGCCAGTAGGCCACAGCCCGGGACAGGGAACACCGGGGAGCTGTTTTTT
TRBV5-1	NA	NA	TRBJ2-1	CASSASQTQLYNEQFF	TGCGCCAGCAGCGCTTCCCAGACACAGTTATACAATGAGCAGTTCTTC
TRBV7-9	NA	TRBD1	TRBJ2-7	CASSLGKGASSYEQYF	TGTGCCAGCAGCTTGGGGAAGGGGGCTAGCTCCTACGAGCAGTACTTC
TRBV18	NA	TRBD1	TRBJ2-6	CASSSRQGQAGANVLTF	TGTGCCAGCTCATCAAGACAGGGTCAGGCTGGGGCCAACGTCCTGACTTTC
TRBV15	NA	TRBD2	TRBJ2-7	CATSDPSTRTSGLNEQYF	TGTGCCACCAGCGACCCATCCACCCGGACTAGCGGGCTCAACGAGCAGTACTTC
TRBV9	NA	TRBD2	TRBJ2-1	CASSSRSGSSYNEQFF	TGTGCCAGCAGCTCCCGTAGCGGGAGCTCCTACAATGAGCAGTTCTTC
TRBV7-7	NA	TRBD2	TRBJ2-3	CASSFGLAGGDTQYF	TGTGCCAGCAGCTTCGGACTAGCGGGGGGAGATACGCAGTATTTT
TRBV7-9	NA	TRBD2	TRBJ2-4	CATSGGRTNIQYF	TGTGCCACCTCGGGAGGACGGACGAACATTCAGTACTTC
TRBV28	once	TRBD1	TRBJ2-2	CASRGQGDTGELFF	TGTGCCAGCCGGGGACAGGGGGACACCGGGGAGCTGTTTTTT
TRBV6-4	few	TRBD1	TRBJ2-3	CASSTGTGGTDTQYF	TGTGCCAGCAGTACCGGGACAGGGGGCACAGATACGCAGTATTTT
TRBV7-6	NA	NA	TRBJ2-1	CASSQTPGLRYNEQFF	TGTGCCAGCAGCCAAACCCCGGGACTTAGATACAATGAGCAGTTCTTC
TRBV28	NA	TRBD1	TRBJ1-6	CASSPGTVNSPLHF	TGTGCCAGCAGTCCTGGGACAGTAAATTCACCCCTCCACTTT
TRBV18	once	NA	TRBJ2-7	CASSKEVNSYEQYF	TGTGCCAGCTCAAAAGAGGTGAACTCCTACGAGCAGTACTTC
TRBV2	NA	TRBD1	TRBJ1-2	CASQNPGQDYGYTF	TGTGCCAGCCAGAATCCGGGACAGGACTATGGCTACACCTTC
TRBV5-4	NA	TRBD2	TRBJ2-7	CASSLGPGTSGTYEQYF	TGTGCCAGCAGCTTGGGCCCCGGGACTAGCGGAACCTACGAGCAGTACTTC
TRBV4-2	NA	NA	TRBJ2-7	CASSQGLSYEQYF	TGTGCCAGCAGCCAAGGTCTCTCCTACGAGCAGTACTTC
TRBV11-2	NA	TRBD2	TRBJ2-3	CASRSLAGGNTDTQYF	TGTGCCAGCAGGTCGCTAGCGGGAGGGAACACAGATACGCAGTATTTT